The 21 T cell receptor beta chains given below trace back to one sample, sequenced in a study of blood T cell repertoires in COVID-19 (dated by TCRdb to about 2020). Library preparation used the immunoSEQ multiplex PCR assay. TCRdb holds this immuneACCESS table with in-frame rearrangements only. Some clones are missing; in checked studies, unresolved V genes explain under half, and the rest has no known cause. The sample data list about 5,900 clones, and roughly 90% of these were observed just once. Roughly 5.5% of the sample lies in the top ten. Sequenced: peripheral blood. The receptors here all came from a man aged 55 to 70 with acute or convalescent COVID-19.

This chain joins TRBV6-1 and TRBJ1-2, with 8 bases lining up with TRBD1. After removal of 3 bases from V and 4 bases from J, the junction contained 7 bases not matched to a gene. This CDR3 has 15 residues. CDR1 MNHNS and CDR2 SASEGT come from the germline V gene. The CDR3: CASSDHRQGSYGYTF. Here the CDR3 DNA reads TGTGCCAGCAGTGACCACCGACAGGGGAGCTATGGCTACACCTTC.

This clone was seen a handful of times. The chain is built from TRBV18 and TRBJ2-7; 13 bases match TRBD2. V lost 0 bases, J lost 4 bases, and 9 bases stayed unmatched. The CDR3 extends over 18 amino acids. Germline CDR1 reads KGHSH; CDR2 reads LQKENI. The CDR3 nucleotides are TGTGCCAGCTCACCACCAGTCACTAGCGGGAGGGCCGTATACGAGCAGTACTTC. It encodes CASSPPVTSGRAVYEQYF.

DNA of the CDR3: TGTGCCAGCAGTTCCTCCGGGACAGGGGGCATGAACACTGAAGCTTTCTTT. It encodes CASSSSGTGGMNTEAFF. The chain employs TRBV6-2 or TRBV6-3 and TRBJ1-1; 12 bases fit TRBD1. Germline CDR1 reads MNHEY; CDR2 reads SVGEGT. This CDR3 contains 17 residues. The V gene end was trimmed by 4 bases and the J gene end by 0 bases; junction bases not matched to a gene: 6.

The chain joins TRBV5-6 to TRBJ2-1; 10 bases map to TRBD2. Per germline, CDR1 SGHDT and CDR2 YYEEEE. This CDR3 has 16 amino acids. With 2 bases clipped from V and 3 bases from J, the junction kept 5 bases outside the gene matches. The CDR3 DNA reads TGTGCCAGCAGCTTCCTTGGGACTAGCGACTACAATGAGCAGTTCTTC. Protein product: CASSFLGTSDYNEQFF.

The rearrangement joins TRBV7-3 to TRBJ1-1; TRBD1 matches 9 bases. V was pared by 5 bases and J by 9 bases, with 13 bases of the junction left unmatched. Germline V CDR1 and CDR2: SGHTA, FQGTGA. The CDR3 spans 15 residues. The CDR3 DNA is TGTGCCAGCAGCCCAAACCTGGGACAGGGAATCAAAGCTTTCTTT. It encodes CASSPNLGQGIKAFF.

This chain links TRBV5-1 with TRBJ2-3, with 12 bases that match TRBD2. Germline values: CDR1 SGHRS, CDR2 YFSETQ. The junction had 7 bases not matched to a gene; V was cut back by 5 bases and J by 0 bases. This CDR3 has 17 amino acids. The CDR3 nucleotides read TGCGCCAGCAGGCGGACTAGCGGGGCTACTAGCACAGATACGCAGTATTTT. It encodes CASRRTSGATSTDTQYF.

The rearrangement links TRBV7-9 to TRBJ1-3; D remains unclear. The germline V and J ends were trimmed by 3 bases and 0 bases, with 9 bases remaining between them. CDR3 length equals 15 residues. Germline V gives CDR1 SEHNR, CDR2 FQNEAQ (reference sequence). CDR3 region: CASSLGGGSGNTIYF. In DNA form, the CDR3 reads TGTGCCAGCAGCTTGGGCGGAGGCTCTGGAAACACCATATATTTT. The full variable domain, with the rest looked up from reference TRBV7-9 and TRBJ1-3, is DTGVSQNPRHKITKRGQNVTFRCDPISEHNRLYWYRQTLGQGPEFLTYFQNEAQLEKSRLLSDRFSAERPKGSFSTLEIQRTEQGDSAMYLCASSLGGGSGNTIYFGEGSWLTVV.

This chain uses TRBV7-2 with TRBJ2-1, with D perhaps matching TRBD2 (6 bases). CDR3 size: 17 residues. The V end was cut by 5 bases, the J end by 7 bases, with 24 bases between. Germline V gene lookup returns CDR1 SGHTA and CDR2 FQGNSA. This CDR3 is CASSRETGVIGKNEQFF. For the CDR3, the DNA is TGTGCCAGCAGCCGGGAGACGGGGGTTATTGGGAAAAATGAGCAGTTCTTC. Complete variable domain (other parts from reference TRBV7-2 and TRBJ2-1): GAGVSQSPSNKVTEKGKDVELRCDPISGHTALYWYRQSLGQGLEFLIYFQGNSAPDKSGLPSDRFSAERTGGSVSTLTIQRTQQEDSAVYLCASSRETGVIGKNEQFFGPGTRLTVL.

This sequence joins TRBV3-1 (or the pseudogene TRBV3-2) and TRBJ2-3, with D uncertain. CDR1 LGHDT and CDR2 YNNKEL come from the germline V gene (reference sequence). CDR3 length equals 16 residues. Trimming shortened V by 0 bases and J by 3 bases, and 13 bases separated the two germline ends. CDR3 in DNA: TGTGCCAGCAGCCAAGATCTCGCGAGCCGGACAGATACGCAGTATTTT. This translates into CASSQDLASRTDTQYF.

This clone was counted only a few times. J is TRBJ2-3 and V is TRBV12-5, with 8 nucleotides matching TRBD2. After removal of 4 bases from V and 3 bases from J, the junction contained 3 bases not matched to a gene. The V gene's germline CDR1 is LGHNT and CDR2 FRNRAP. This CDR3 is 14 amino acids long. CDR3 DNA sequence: TGTGCTAGTGGTTGGCGGGAGGTAACAGATACGCAGTATTTT. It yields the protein CASGWREVTDTQYF.

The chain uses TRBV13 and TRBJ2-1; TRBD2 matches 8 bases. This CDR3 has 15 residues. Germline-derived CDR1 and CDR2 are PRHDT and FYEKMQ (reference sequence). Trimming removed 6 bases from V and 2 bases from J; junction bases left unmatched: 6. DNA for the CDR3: TGTGCCAGCAGTCCCAAGCGGGAGCCCTACAATGAGCAGTTCTTC. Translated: CASSPKREPYNEQFF.

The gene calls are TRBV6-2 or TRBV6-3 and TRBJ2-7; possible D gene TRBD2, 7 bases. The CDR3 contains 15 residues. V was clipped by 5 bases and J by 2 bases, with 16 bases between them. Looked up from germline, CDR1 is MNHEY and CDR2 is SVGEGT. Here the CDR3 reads CASSVLAGATYEQYV. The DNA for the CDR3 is TGTGCCAGCAGTGTTCTCGCGGGGGCCACCTACGAGCAGTACGTC.

The CDR3 is CASSLADREYF. CDR3 in DNA: TGTGCCAGCAGCTTGGCTGACAGGGAGTATTTT. The chain couples TRBV5-6 to TRBJ2-3, with 7 bases fitting TRBD1. The germline V gene has CDR1 SGHDT and CDR2 YYEEEE. The V and J ends lost 0 bases and 13 bases, in that order; junction bases with no gene match: 2. The CDR3 is 11 residues long. The entire variable domain, with the rest obtained from reference TRBV5-6 and TRBJ2-3, is as follows: DAGVTQSPTHLIKTRGQQVTLRCSPKSGHDTVSWYQQALGQGPQFIFQYYEEEERQRGNFPDRFSGHQFPNYSSELNVNALLLGDSALYLCASSLADREYFGPGTRLTVL.

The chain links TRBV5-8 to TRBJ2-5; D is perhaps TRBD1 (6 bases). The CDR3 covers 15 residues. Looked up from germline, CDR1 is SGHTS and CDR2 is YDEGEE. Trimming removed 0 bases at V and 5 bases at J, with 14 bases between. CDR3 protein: CASSLEGRTEETQYF. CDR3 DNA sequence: TGTGCCAGCAGCTTGGAGGGTCGGACAGAGGAGACCCAGTACTTC.

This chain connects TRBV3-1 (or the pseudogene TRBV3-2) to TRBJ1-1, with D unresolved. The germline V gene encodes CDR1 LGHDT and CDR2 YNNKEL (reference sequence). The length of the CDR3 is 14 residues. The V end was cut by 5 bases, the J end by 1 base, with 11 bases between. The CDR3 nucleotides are TGTGCCAGCAGCTCCGCCCGGAGGAACACTGAAGCTTTCTTT. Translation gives CASSSARRNTEAFF.

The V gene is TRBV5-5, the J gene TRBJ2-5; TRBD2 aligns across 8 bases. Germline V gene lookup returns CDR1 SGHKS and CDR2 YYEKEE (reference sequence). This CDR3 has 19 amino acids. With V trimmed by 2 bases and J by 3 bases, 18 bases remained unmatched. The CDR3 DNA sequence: TGTGCCAGCAGCTTCTACCTGACGGCCCTAACCGGGGGGGAAGAGACCCAGTACTTC. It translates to CASSFYLTALTGGEETQYF.

The CDR3 loop reads CASSPRRGSGIYNEQFF. In DNA, the CDR3 is TGTGCCAGCAGCCCAAGAAGAGGTAGCGGAATCTACAATGAGCAGTTCTTC. The rearrangement joins TRBV3-1 (or the pseudogene TRBV3-2) to TRBJ2-1; tentative D call: TRBD2 (6 bases). The germline V gene has CDR1 LGHDT and CDR2 YNNKEL (reference sequence). Trimming shortened V by 4 bases and J by 3 bases, and 19 bases separated the two germline ends. The CDR3 spans 17 residues.

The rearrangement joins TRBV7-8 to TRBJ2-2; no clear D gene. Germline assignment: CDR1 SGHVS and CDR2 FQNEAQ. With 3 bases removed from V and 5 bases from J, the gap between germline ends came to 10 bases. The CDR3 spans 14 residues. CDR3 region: CASSFRGQTGELFF. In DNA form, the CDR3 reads TGTGCCAGCAGCTTCCGTGGGCAGACCGGGGAGCTGTTTTTT.

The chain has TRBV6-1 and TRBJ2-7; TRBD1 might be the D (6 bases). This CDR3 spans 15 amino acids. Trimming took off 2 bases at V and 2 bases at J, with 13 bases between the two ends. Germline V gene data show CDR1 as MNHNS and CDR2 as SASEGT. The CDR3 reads CASSEWGTGTYEQYF. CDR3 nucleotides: TGTGCCAGCAGTGAATGGGGCACAGGGACCTACGAGCAGTACTTC.

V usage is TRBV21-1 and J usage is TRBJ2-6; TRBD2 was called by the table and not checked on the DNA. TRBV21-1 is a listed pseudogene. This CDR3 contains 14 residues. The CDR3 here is CASSGEAGANVLTF. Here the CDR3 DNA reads TGTGCCAGCAGCGGGGAGGCTGGGGCCAACGTCCTGACTTTC.

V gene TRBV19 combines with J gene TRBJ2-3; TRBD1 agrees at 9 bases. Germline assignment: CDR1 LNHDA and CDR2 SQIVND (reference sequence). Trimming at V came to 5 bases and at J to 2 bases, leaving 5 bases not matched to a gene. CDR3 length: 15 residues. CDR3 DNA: TGTGCCAGTAGTCAGACAGGGGGTGACACAGATACGCAGTATTTT. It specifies CASSQTGGDTDTQYF.